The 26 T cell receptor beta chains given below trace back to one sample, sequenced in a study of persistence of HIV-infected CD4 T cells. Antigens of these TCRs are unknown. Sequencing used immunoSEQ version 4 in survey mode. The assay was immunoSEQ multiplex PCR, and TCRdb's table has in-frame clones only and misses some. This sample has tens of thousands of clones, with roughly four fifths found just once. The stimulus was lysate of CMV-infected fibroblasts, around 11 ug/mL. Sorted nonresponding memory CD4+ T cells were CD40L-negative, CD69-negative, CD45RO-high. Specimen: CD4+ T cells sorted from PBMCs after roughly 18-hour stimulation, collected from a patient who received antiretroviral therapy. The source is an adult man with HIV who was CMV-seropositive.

CDR3 in DNA: TGTGCCAGCAGCTTAGCAGGATGGGACAGCTACGAGCAGTACTTC. The encoded protein is CASSLAGWDSYEQYF. The chain has TRBV7-6 and TRBJ2-7, with 7 bases matching TRBD1. V lost 0 bases, J lost 3 bases, and 5 bases stayed unmatched. Germline CDR1 SGHVS, CDR2 FNYEAQ. This CDR3 has 15 amino acids.

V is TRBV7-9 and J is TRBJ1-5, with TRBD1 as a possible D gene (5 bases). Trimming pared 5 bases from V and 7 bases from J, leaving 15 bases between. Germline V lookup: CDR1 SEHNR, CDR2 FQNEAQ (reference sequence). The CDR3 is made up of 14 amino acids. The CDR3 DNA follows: TGTGCCAGCAGCCTGCGGGGGGGGGACCAGCCCCAGCATTTT. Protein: CASSLRGGDQPQHF.

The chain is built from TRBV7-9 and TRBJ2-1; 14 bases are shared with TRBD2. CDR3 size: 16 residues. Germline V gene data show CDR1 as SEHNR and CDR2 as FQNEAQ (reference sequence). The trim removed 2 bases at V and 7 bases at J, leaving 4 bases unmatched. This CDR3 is CASSLSGTSGSNEQFF. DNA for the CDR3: TGTGCCAGCAGCTTATCCGGGACTAGCGGGAGTAATGAGCAGTTCTTC.

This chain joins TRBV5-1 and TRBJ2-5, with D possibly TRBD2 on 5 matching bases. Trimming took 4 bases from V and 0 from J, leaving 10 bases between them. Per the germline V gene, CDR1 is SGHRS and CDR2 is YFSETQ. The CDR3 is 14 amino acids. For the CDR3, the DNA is TGCGCCAGCAGCCTTACGGGAAACCAAGAGACCCAGTACTTC. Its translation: CASSLTGNQETQYF. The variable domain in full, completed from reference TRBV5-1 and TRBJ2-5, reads KAGVTQTPRYLIKTRGQQVTLSCSPISGHRSVSWYQQTPGQGLQFLFEYFSETQRNKGNFPGRFSGRQFSNSRSEMNVSTLELGDSALYLCASSLTGNQETQYFGPGTRLLVL.

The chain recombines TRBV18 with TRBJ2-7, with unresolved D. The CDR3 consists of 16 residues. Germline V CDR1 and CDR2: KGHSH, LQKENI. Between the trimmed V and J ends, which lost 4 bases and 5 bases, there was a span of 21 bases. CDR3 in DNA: TGTGCCAGCTCACACCTACCGGCGGACCGAGCCGACGAGCAGTACTTC. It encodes CASSHLPADRADEQYF.

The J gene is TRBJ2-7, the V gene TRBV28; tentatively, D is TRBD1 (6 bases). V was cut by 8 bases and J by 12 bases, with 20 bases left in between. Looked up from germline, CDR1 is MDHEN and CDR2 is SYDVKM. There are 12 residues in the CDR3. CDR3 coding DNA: TGTGCCAGCCTCGGCCCAGGGGAGAGAGCGTACTTC. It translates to CASLGPGERAYF.

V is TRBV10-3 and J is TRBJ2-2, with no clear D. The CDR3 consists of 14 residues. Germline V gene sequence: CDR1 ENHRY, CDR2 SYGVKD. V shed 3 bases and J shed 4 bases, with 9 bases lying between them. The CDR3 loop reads CAISDSPGTGELFF. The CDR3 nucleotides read TGTGCCATCAGTGATTCCCCAGGCACCGGGGAGCTGTTTTTT.

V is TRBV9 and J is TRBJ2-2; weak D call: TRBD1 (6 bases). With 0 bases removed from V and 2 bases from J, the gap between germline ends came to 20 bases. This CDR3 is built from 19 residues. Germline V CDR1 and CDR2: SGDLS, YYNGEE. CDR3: CASSVGLGGRGRNTGELFF. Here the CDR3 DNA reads TGTGCCAGCAGCGTAGGACTTGGGGGCAGGGGTCGTAACACCGGGGAGCTGTTTTTT.

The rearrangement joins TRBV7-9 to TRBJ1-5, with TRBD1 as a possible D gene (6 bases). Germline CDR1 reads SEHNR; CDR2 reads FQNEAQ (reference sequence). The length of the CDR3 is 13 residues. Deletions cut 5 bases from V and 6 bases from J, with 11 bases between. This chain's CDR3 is CASSPGEVQPQHF. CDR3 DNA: TGTGCCAGCAGCCCAGGGGAAGTTCAGCCCCAGCATTTT. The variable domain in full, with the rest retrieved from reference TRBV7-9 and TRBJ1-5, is DTGVSQNPRHKITKRGQNVTFRCDPISEHNRLYWYRQTLGQGPEFLTYFQNEAQLEKSRLLSDRFSAERPKGSFSTLEIQRTEQGDSAMYLCASSPGEVQPQHFGDGTRLSIL.

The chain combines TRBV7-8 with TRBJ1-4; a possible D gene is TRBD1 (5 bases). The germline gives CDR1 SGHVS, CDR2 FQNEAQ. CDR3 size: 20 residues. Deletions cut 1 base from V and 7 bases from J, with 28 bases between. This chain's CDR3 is CASSLGSGALRFLGGEKLFF. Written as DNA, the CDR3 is TGTGCCAGCAGCTTAGGGAGCGGGGCCTTACGGTTCCTAGGAGGTGAAAAACTGTTTTTT.

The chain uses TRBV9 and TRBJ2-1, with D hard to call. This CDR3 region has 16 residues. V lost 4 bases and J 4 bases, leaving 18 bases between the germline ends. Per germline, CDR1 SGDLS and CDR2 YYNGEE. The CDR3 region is CASSPIQALLYNEQFF. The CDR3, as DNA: TGTGCCAGCAGCCCCATCCAAGCTTTACTATACAATGAGCAGTTCTTC.

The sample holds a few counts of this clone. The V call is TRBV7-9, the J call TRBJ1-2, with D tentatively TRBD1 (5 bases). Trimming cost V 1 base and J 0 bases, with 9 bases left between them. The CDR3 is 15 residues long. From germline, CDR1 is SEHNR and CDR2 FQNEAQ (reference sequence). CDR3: CASSLGGTSNYGYTF. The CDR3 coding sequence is TGTGCCAGCAGCTTAGGAGGGACCTCTAACTATGGCTACACCTTC.

CDR3 residues: CASSWDRANEKLFF. The CDR3 DNA sequence: TGTGCCAGCAGCTGGGACAGGGCCAATGAAAAACTGTTTTTT. The chain combines TRBV7-9 with TRBJ1-4, with TRBD1 matching 9 bases. The J segment lost 5 bases and the V segment lost 4 bases, leaving 2 bases of the junction unmatched. CDR1 and CDR2 from the germline V gene are SEHNR and FQNEAQ (reference sequence). CDR3 length equals 14 residues.

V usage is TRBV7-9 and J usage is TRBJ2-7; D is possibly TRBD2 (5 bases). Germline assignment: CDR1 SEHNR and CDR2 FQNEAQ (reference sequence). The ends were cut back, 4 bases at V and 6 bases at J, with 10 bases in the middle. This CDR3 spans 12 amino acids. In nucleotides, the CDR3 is TGTGCCAGCAGCTACAGAGAGGGCGAGCAGTACTTC. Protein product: CASSYREGEQYF.

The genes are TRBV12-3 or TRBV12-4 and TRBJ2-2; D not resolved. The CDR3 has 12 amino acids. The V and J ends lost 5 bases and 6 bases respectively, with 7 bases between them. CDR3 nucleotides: TGTGCCAGCAGTCGGACGCCCGGGGAGCTGTTTTTT. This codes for CASSRTPGELFF.

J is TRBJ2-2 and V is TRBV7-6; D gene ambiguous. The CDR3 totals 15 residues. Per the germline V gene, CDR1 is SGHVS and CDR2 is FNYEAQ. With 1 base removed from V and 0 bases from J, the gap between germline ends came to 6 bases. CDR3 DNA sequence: TGTGCCAGCAGCTTAGAACCCGCGAACACCGGGGAGCTGTTTTTT. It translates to CASSLEPANTGELFF.

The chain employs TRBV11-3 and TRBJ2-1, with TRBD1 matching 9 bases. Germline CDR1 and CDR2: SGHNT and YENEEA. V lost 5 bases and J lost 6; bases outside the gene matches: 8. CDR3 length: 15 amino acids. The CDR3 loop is CASSLNRDRVNEQFF. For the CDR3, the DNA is TGTGCCAGCAGCCTCAACCGGGACAGGGTCAATGAGCAGTTCTTC.

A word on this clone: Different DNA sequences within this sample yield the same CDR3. CDR3: CASRQGGGNTIYF. Here the CDR3 DNA reads TGTGCCAGCAGACAGGGAGGTGGAAACACCATATATTTT. The V gene is TRBV6-5, the J gene TRBJ1-3; maybe TRBD1 (6 bases). The length of the CDR3 is 13 residues. In germline, CDR1 is MNHEY, CDR2 SVGAGI. Deletions cut 6 bases from V and 3 bases from J, with 9 bases between.

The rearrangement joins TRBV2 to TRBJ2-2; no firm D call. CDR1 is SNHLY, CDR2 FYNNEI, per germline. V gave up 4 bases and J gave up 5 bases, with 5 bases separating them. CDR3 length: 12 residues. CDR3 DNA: TGTGCCAGCAGTGTAAGGACCGGGGAGCTGTTTTTT. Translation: CASSVRTGELFF. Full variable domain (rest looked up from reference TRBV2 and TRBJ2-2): EPEVTQTPSHQVTQMGQEVILRCVPISNHLYFYWYRQILGQKVEFLVSFYNNEISEKSEIFDDQFSVERPDGSNFTLKIRSTKLEDSAMYFCASSVRTGELFFGEGSRLTVL.

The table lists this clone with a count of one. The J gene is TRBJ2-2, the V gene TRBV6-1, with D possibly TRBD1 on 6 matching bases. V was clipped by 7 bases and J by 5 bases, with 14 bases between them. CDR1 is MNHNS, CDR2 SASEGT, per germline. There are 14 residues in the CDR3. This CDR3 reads CASTDRIETGELFF. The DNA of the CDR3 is TGTGCCAGCACCGACAGGATAGAGACCGGGGAGCTGTTTTTT.

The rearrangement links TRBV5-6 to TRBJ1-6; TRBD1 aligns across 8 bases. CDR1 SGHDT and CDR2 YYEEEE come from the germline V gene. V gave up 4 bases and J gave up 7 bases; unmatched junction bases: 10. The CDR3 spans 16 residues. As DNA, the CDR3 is TGTGCCAGCAGCCGCCGGGAGGGGACAGGAAATTCACCCCTCCACTTT. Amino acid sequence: CASSRREGTGNSPLHF.

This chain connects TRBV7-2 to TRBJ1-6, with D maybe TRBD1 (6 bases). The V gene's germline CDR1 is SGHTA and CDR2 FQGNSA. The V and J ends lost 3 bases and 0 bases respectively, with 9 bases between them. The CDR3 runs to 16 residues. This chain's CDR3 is CASSLTGGSYNSPLHF. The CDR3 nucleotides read TGTGCCAGCAGCTTGACAGGCGGCTCCTATAATTCACCCCTCCACTTT.

The CDR3 coding sequence is TGTGCCAGCAGCTCCCCCGAGACAGGGAATTCACCCCTCCACTTT. Its protein is CASSSPETGNSPLHF. This sequence joins TRBV5-6 and TRBJ1-6; TRBD1 agrees at 7 bases. This CDR3 has 15 amino acids. V trimming: 3 bases; J trimming: 7 bases; junction bases outside the gene matches: 7. Per germline, CDR1 SGHDT and CDR2 YYEEEE.

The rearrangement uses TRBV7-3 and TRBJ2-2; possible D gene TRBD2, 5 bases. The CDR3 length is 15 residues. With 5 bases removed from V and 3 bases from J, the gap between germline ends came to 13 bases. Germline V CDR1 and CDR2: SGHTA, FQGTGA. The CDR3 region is CASSVQGRDTGELFF. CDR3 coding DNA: TGTGCCAGCAGCGTACAAGGGCGGGACACCGGGGAGCTGTTTTTT.

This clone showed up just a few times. Here the CDR3 DNA reads TGTGCCAGCTCCCCTCTAGCGGGGGTAAAAGATACGCAGTATTTT. Encoded protein: CASSPLAGVKDTQYF. The chain is built from TRBV18 and TRBJ2-3, with 10 positions matching TRBD2. From germline, CDR1 is KGHSH and CDR2 LQKENI. Germline trimming cut 6 bases from V and 5 bases from J; bases unmatched to any gene: 8. This CDR3 region has 15 residues.

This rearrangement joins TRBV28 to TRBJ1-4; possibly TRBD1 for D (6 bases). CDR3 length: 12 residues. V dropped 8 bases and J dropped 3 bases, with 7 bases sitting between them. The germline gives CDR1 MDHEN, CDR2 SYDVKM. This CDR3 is CASRQANEKLFF. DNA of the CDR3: TGTGCCAGCCGACAGGCTAATGAAAAACTGTTTTTT.